The 19 T cell receptor beta chains reported below all come from one sample, sequenced in a study of T cells in Graves' hyperthyroidism and ophthalmopathy. RNA transcripts gave rise to amplified TCR beta CDR3 regions. The primer set for the first-round RT-PCR of the TCR CDR3 was HTBI. MiXCR, applied by TCRdb to the multiplex PCR reads, yields one record per CDR3 protein. The table lists under 350,000 distinct CDR3 sequences, around 15% of them singletons, with roughly 7.9% in the top ten. The specimen sequenced was blood. These receptors were collected from a woman aged 35 to 49 with Graves' hyperthyroidism.

This clonotype has ten or more counts. V is TRBV5-1 and J is TRBJ1-1; possibly TRBD1 for D (6 bases). V was shortened by 3 bases and J by 1 base, with 10 bases between the two germline ends. Germline-derived CDR1 and CDR2 are SGHRS and YFSETQ. CDR3 size: 14 residues. The CDR3 DNA reads as TGCGCCAGCAGCTCGACCAGGGGGAACACTGAAGCTTTCTTT. This gives the protein CASSSTRGNTEAFF. The whole variable domain, filled in from reference TRBV5-1 and TRBJ1-1, reads KAGVTQTPRYLIKTRGQQVTLSCSPISGHRSVSWYQQTPGQGLQFLFEYFSETQRNKGNFPGRFSGRQFSNSRSEMNVSTLELGDSALYLCASSSTRGNTEAFFGQGTRLTVV.

The sample holds a few counts of this clonotype. The genes are TRBV6-2 or TRBV6-3 and TRBJ2-3; TRBD1 matches 7 bases. J gave up 2 bases and V 6 bases, and 5 bases lay outside the gene matches. This CDR3 contains 14 residues. Per the germline V gene, CDR1 is MNHEY and CDR2 is SVGEGT. The CDR3 here is CASRSDRYTDTQYF. CDR3 nucleotides: TGTGCCAGCAGATCGGACAGGTACACAGATACGCAGTATTTT.

This clonotype was detected a few times. This chain links TRBV19 with TRBJ1-1, with D perhaps matching TRBD1 (6 bases). The germline V gene encodes CDR1 LNHDA and CDR2 SQIVND (reference sequence). V was pared by 6 bases and J by 4 bases, with 12 bases between. This CDR3 is built from 13 residues. In DNA, the CDR3 is TGTGCCAGTAGCGCACAGGGCAGCACTGAAGCTTTCTTT. Its translation is CASSAQGSTEAFF.

In this sample, this clonotype turned up many times. The rearrangement joins TRBV12-3 or TRBV12-4 to TRBJ2-1; 9 bases align to TRBD1. The CDR3 is 14 amino acids. V was pared by 6 bases and J by 5 bases, with 5 bases of the junction left unmatched. CDR3 sequence (DNA): TGTGCCAGCAGGAGCGGGACAGGGAACAATGAGCAGTTCTTC. It specifies CASRSGTGNNEQFF.

There are many counts of this clonotype. The CDR3 coding sequence is TGTGCCAGCAGTTCGAGAACACAGGGTATAACTGAAGCTTTCTTT. Protein sequence: CASSSRTQGITEAFF. This sequence joins TRBV27 and TRBJ1-1, with D tentatively TRBD1 (6 bases). CDR3 length: 15 amino acids. The germline V and J ends were trimmed by 4 bases and 5 bases, with 17 bases remaining between them. CDR1 and CDR2 from the germline V gene are MNHEY and SMNVEV (reference sequence).

This chain connects TRBV4-2 to TRBJ1-1; a possible D gene is TRBD1 (6 bases). V gave up 0 bases and J gave up 7 bases, with 18 bases separating them. Per the germline V gene, CDR1 is LGHNA and CDR2 is YNFKEQ. The CDR3 runs 16 residues. This CDR3 is CASSQDSRGSRGEAFF. CDR3 DNA sequence: TGTGCCAGCAGCCAAGATAGCAGGGGCAGTAGGGGTGAAGCTTTCTTT.

The V call is TRBV9, the J call TRBJ1-6; D gene ambiguous. Germline CDR1 SGDLS, CDR2 YYNGEE. V was cut by 1 base and J by 5 bases, with 7 bases left in between. CDR3 length: 14 amino acids. The CDR3 nucleotides are TGTGCCAGCAGCGTAACGGTTAATAATTCACCCCTCCACTTT. It is translated as CASSVTVNNSPLHF. Complete variable domain (other parts from reference TRBV9 and TRBJ1-6): DSGVTQTPKHLITATGQRVTLRCSPRSGDLSVYWYQQSLDQGLQFLIQYYNGEERAKGNILERFSAQQFPDLHSELNLSSLELGDSALYFCASSVTVNNSPLHFGNGTRLTVT.

This clonotype was seen at least ten times. The J gene is TRBJ2-1, the V gene TRBV7-9; no firm D call. The germline gives CDR1 SEHNR, CDR2 FQNEAQ (reference sequence). V lost 0 bases, J lost 1 base, and 4 bases lay in between. The CDR3 is made up of 14 amino acids. DNA for the CDR3: TGTGCCAGCAGCTTAGCGCGTTCCTACAATGAGCAGTTCTTC. Protein product: CASSLARSYNEQFF.

About this clonotype: A much more abundant neighbour one base away suggests this may be a read error. The chain recombines TRBV6-1 with TRBJ2-3; D is unclear. CDR1 is MNHNS and CDR2 is SASEGT in the germline V gene. CDR3 length: 14 amino acids. The CDR3 reads CASSVEIRSDTRYF. The CDR3 DNA sequence: TGTGCCAGCAGTGTCGAAATACGGTCAGATACGCGGTATTTT.

This clonotype showed up just a few times. The gene calls are TRBV3-1 and TRBJ1-6, with 8 bases lining up with TRBD1. Germline V gives CDR1 LGHDT, CDR2 YNNKEL (reference sequence). The CDR3 runs to 16 residues. J was trimmed by 5 bases and V by 3 bases; bases with no gene match: 6. CDR3 coding DNA: TGTGCCAGCAGCCATAATGGACAGGGAGATAATTCACCCCTCCACTTT. This translates into CASSHNGQGDNSPLHF.

V gene TRBV19 combines with J gene TRBJ2-2; no firm D call. CDR3 size: 11 residues. Germline V lookup: CDR1 LNHDA, CDR2 SQIVND (reference sequence). V dropped 6 bases and J dropped 7 bases, with 6 bases sitting between them. CDR3 protein: CASRAGGELFF. CDR3 DNA: TGTGCCAGTAGGGCCGGCGGGGAGCTGTTTTTT.

This clonotype was seen a handful of times. This chain links TRBV5-1 with TRBJ1-2; 10 bases agree with TRBD1. Germline assignment: CDR1 SGHRS and CDR2 YFSETQ. J gave up 8 bases and V 4 bases, and 14 bases lay outside the gene matches. CDR3 length: 16 amino acids. Written as DNA, the CDR3 is TGCGCCAGCAGCGTCGGTTTGACAGGGGGCGAGGAGGGCTACACCTTC. It encodes CASSVGLTGGEEGYTF.

This clonotype appeared many times. This chain links TRBV6-1 with TRBJ2-3; a weak D match, TRBD1 (6 bases). Germline CDR1 is MNHNS and CDR2 is SASEGT. The CDR3 has 14 residues. Between the trimmed V and J ends, which lost 3 bases and 5 bases, there was a span of 12 bases. The DNA of the CDR3 is TGTGCCAGCAGTGACTACAGGGCTGTAGATACGCAGTATTTT. This translates into CASSDYRAVDTQYF.

This clonotype appeared a few times. This chain links TRBV19 with TRBJ2-5; 9 bases fit TRBD1. This CDR3 region has 19 residues. Germline V gene data show CDR1 as LNHDA and CDR2 as SQIVND (reference sequence). With 5 bases clipped from V and 0 bases from J, the junction kept 16 bases outside the gene matches. The CDR3 reads CASSPQPGQGVGYQETQYF. In DNA, the CDR3 is TGTGCCAGTAGTCCTCAACCGGGACAGGGAGTGGGGTACCAAGAGACCCAGTACTTC.

This chain joins TRBV6-1 and TRBJ2-7; a weak D match, TRBD1 (6 bases). Germline assignment: CDR1 MNHNS and CDR2 SASEGT. The V and J ends lost 7 bases and 4 bases respectively, with 17 bases between them. This CDR3 contains 14 residues. For the CDR3, the DNA is TGTGCCAGCATCGCAGGGGCGGTAGGATACGAGCAGTACTTC. It is translated as CASIAGAVGYEQYF.

The rearrangement uses TRBV12-5 and TRBJ1-4, with 7 bases fitting TRBD1. Unmatched junction bases numbered 16, after V lost 5 bases and J lost 4 bases. The CDR3 length is 18 residues. CDR1 and CDR2 (germline): LGHNT, FRNRAP. In DNA form, the CDR3 reads TGTGCTAGTGGTCCAACCTCTACCCGGACAGGAGTTAATGAAAAACTGTTTTTT. Encoded protein: CASGPTSTRTGVNEKLFF. Full variable domain (rest looked up from reference TRBV12-5 and TRBJ1-4): DARVTQTPRHKVTEMGQEVTMRCQPILGHNTVFWYRQTMMQGLELLAYFRNRAPLDDSGMPKDRFSAEMPDATLATLKIQPSEPRDSAVYFCASGPTSTRTGVNEKLFFGSGTQLSVL.

Remarks on this clonotype: A clone one base away is much larger, so this may be a read error. J is TRBJ2-1 and V is TRBV2, with a weak D call TRBD2 (5 bases). Germline lookup yields CDR1 SNHLY and CDR2 FYNNEI. The CDR3 is made up of 14 amino acids. This CDR3 reads CTSKEGSSYNEQFF. For the CDR3, the DNA is TGTACCAGCAAGGAAGGGAGCTCCTACAATGAGCAGTTCTTC.

This chain uses TRBV28 with TRBJ1-6; 9 bases fit TRBD1. CDR3 size: 16 residues. J was trimmed by 5 bases and V by 6 bases; bases with no gene match: 8. CDR1 is MDHEN, CDR2 SYDVKM, per germline. CDR3 sequence: CASRETGGRDNSPLHF. The CDR3 DNA is TGTGCCAGCAGGGAAACAGGGGGCAGAGATAATTCACCCCTCCACTTT.

The rearrangement uses TRBV7-2 and TRBJ2-4; tentatively, D is TRBD2 (6 bases). Trimming took 4 bases from V and 5 from J, leaving 15 bases between them. Germline CDR1 reads SGHTA; CDR2 reads FQGNSA. The CDR3 contains 15 residues. The CDR3 loop is CASSSTPGSQNIQYF. The CDR3 coding sequence is TGTGCCAGCAGCTCAACCCCCGGGAGCCAAAACATTCAGTACTTC.